The clone carrying this T cell receptor beta chain was observed once. Repertoires were generated with immunoSEQ multiplex PCR, while TCRdb's copy carries only in-frame clones and drops some. The sample has under 300,000 clones, about nine tenths seen once. This specimen belongs to a study of blood T cell repertoires in COVID-19. About the study: From T cells, B-cell-depleted T cells, or PBMCs came the material, which was cDNA or gDNA.

The study drew participants aged about 18 to 89 years from about two dozen US areas. V was pared by 5 bases and J by 4 bases, with 6 bases of the junction left unmatched. The CDR3 loop spans 15 amino acids. Germline CDR1 reads MGHRA; CDR2 reads YSYEKL. The clonotype originates from a man aged 18 to 30 who had recovered from COVID-19. J is TRBJ1-5 and V is TRBV4-1, with 9 positions matching TRBD1. Sequenced input: PBMCs or T cells enriched from blood (not recorded which). The DNA for the CDR3 is TGCGCCAGCAGCTCCCACGGGACAGGGAATCAGCCCCAGCATTTT. It yields the protein CASSSHGTGNQPQHF.